This entry lists 22 T cell receptor beta chains sequenced from one sample in a study of blood T cell repertoires in COVID-19 (TCRdb year 2020). The library was built by means of the immunoSEQ multiplex PCR assay. What TCRdb holds here is the immuneACCESS table cut down to in-frame rearrangements. Part of the clones is not present; checked against another copy, under half of the missing clones reflect an unresolved V gene, and the others are unexplained. Here the sample has around 94,000 clones; roughly 84% occur a single time. The ten largest account for around 4.5% of the sample. Sequenced: peripheral blood. The source of these receptors is a human donor in a cohort sampled during active COVID-19.

The chain uses TRBV19 and TRBJ1-1; possibly TRBD1 for D (5 bases). The CDR3 contains 15 residues. Trimming removed 8 bases from V and 3 bases from J, with 19 bases in between. Germline V CDR1 and CDR2: LNHDA, SQIVND (reference sequence). CDR3 nucleotide sequence: TGTGCCAGTGCGATGGTTAGCAGGGCGGACACTGAAGCTTTCTTT. This codes for CASAMVSRADTEAFF.

The rearrangement uses TRBV2 and TRBJ1-5; D remains ambiguous. This CDR3 contains 13 residues. Germline values: CDR1 SNHLY, CDR2 FYNNEI. V was shortened by 8 bases and J by 7 bases, with 15 bases between the two germline ends. CDR3 DNA sequence: TGTGCCAGCGGAGGGTATAGCGGACAGCCCCAGCATTTT. Translated, it gives CASGGYSGQPQHF. Full variable domain (outside the CDR3, taken from reference TRBV2 and TRBJ1-5): EPEVTQTPSHQVTQMGQEVILRCVPISNHLYFYWYRQILGQKVEFLVSFYNNEISEKSEIFDDQFSVERPDGSNFTLKIRSTKLEDSAMYFCASGGYSGQPQHFGDGTRLSIL.

The rearrangement joins TRBV7-9 to TRBJ2-1; possible D gene TRBD2, 7 bases. Trimming shortened V by 5 bases and J by 5 bases, and 19 bases separated the two germline ends. The CDR3 covers 16 residues. Germline values: CDR1 SEHNR, CDR2 FQNEAQ (reference sequence). The CDR3 loop is CASSTHREGPNNEQFF. Here the CDR3 DNA reads TGTGCCAGCAGCACCCACAGGGAGGGTCCTAACAATGAGCAGTTCTTC.

The chain employs TRBV4-1 and TRBJ2-1; TRBD2 might be the D (5 bases). Per the germline V gene, CDR1 is MGHRA and CDR2 is YSYEKL. Trimming took 2 bases from V and 3 from J, leaving 11 bases between them. The CDR3 sequence is 15 residues long. The chain's CDR3 is CASSQPSRLYNEQFF. The CDR3 DNA reads TGCGCCAGCAGCCAACCTAGCAGGCTCTACAATGAGCAGTTCTTC.

The CDR3 protein is CASRVDTGELFF. CDR3 nucleotide sequence: TGTGCCAGCAGGGTAGACACCGGGGAGCTGTTTTTT. The chain recombines TRBV2 with TRBJ2-2; D remains ambiguous. There are 12 residues in the CDR3. V was cut by 6 bases and J by 3 bases, with 5 bases left in between. Germline V gene lookup returns CDR1 SNHLY and CDR2 FYNNEI.

The J gene is TRBJ2-3, the V gene TRBV5-6, with 10 bases lining up with TRBD2. The germline CDR1 and CDR2 sequences are SGHDT and YYEEEE. The CDR3 contains 18 residues. J lost 2 bases, V lost 2 bases, and 11 bases had no gene match. The CDR3 spells CASSFLAGAPGYTDTQYF. CDR3 sequence (DNA): TGTGCCAGCAGCTTTCTAGCGGGGGCCCCTGGATACACAGATACGCAGTATTTT.

This sequence joins TRBV5-1 and TRBJ2-3, with 11 bases aligning to TRBD2. Germline CDR1 reads SGHRS; CDR2 reads YFSETQ. This CDR3 contains 17 residues. The junction had 5 bases not matched to a gene; V was cut back by 0 bases and J by 2 bases. Here the CDR3 DNA reads TGCGCCAGCAGCTTGGGGCTAGCGGGGGGATCCACAGATACGCAGTATTTT. Amino acids: CASSLGLAGGSTDTQYF.

This clone turned up a few times. This rearrangement joins TRBV4-3 to TRBJ2-1; D is undetermined. CDR1 is LGHNA and CDR2 is YSLEER in the germline V gene. V lost 1 base and J 9 bases, leaving 10 bases between the germline ends. The CDR3 loop spans 13 amino acids. The DNA for the CDR3 is TGCGCCAGCAGCCAAGCAATCGGTGTTGAGCAGTTCTTC. This translates into CASSQAIGVEQFF.

This rearrangement joins TRBV19 to TRBJ1-5; 8 nucleotides agree with TRBD1. Germline V gene sequence: CDR1 LNHDA, CDR2 SQIVND (reference sequence). With V trimmed by 6 bases and J by 4 bases, 8 bases remained unmatched. The CDR3 is made up of 15 amino acids. The CDR3 protein is CASRDRVLANQPQHF. The CDR3, as DNA: TGTGCCAGTAGGGACAGGGTTTTAGCAAATCAGCCCCAGCATTTT.

This chain connects TRBV6-2 or TRBV6-3 to TRBJ2-1; 8 bases agree with TRBD2. The CDR3 spans 16 residues. Looked up from germline, CDR1 is MNHEY and CDR2 is SVGEGT. V shed 2 bases and J 4 bases; nucleotides not matched to a gene: 7. CDR3 DNA: TGTGCCAGCAGTTACCGAAGAGCGGGGGCTTACAATGAGCAGTTCTTC. Translated, it gives CASSYRRAGAYNEQFF.

This sequence joins TRBV4-2 and TRBJ1-4; unclear D gene. Germline CDR1 LGHNA, CDR2 YNFKEQ. Trimming left V 1 base short and J 0 bases short, with 9 bases between. The CDR3 totals 16 residues. The CDR3 DNA follows: TGTGCCAGCAGCCAAGCGAGCGGTGCAACTAATGAAAAACTGTTTTTT. Translated, it gives CASSQASGATNEKLFF.

The chain has TRBV28 and TRBJ1-5; D is possibly TRBD1 (5 bases). The ends were cut back, 9 bases at V and 4 bases at J, with 22 bases in the middle. This CDR3 comprises 16 residues. Germline V lookup: CDR1 MDHEN, CDR2 SYDVKM. CDR3 loop: CARAVTGGGGNQPQHF. As DNA, the CDR3 is TGTGCCAGAGCCGTAACCGGGGGAGGAGGTAATCAGCCCCAGCATTTT.

The chain joins TRBV12-3 or TRBV12-4 to TRBJ1-2, with no clear D. The V end was cut by 2 bases, the J end by 6 bases, with 10 bases between. The CDR3 covers 13 residues. In DNA form, the CDR3 reads TGTGCCAGCAGTTTAATCCCCCTCCATGGCTACACCTTC. This codes for CASSLIPLHGYTF.

The chain uses TRBV28 and TRBJ1-5; 7 nucleotides match TRBD1. Trimming took 4 bases from V and 0 from J; bases not matched to a gene: 3. Germline V gene data show CDR1 as MDHEN and CDR2 as SYDVKM. This CDR3 contains 15 residues. The CDR3, as DNA: TGTGCCAGCAGTTCAGGGGGAGGTAGCAATCAGCCCCAGCATTTT. The encoded protein is CASSSGGGSNQPQHF.

The gene calls are TRBV5-1 and TRBJ2-2; 7 positions match TRBD1. The V gene end was trimmed by 8 bases and the J gene end by 0 bases; junction bases not matched to a gene: 7. The length of the CDR3 is 15 residues. From germline, CDR1 is SGHRS and CDR2 YFSETQ. CDR3 nucleotides: TGCGCCAGTTCATTGACAGGGCCGAACACCGGGGAGCTGTTTTTT. Translating gives CASSLTGPNTGELFF.

The V and J genes are TRBV7-9 and TRBJ2-1, with 7 bases lining up with TRBD2. The CDR3 contains 15 residues. Germline V CDR1 and CDR2: SEHNR, FQNEAQ (reference sequence). The junction had 11 bases not matched to a gene; V was cut back by 11 bases and J by 1 base. DNA of the CDR3: TGTGCCTCACGAAGCGGGGTATGGTCCTACAATGAGCAGTTCTTC. This gives the protein CASRSGVWSYNEQFF. Together with reference TRBV7-9 and TRBJ2-1, the CDR3 gives the full variable domain: DTGVSQNPRHKITKRGQNVTFRCDPISEHNRLYWYRQTLGQGPEFLTYFQNEAQLEKSRLLSDRFSAERPKGSFSTLEIQRTEQGDSAMYLCASRSGVWSYNEQFFGPGTRLTVL.

J is TRBJ2-5 and V is TRBV5-5, with 9 bases that match TRBD1. The germline V gene has CDR1 SGHKS and CDR2 YYEKEE (reference sequence). The length of the CDR3 is 18 residues. The V gene end was trimmed by 0 bases and the J gene end by 2 bases; junction bases not matched to a gene: 11. The CDR3 region has the DNA TGTGCCAGCAGCTTGGAAGTTCGAGGGACAGGGAGGCAAGAGACCCAGTACTTC. This encodes CASSLEVRGTGRQETQYF.

The gene calls are TRBV6-2 or TRBV6-3 and TRBJ1-2; TRBD1 is a possible D gene (6 bases). Germline CDR1 is MNHEY and CDR2 is SVGEGT. CDR3 length: 18 amino acids. V was cut by 2 bases and J by 5 bases, with 24 bases left in between. CDR3 protein: CASSYRPAQGTVGYGYTF. The CDR3 bases are TGTGCCAGCAGTTACAGGCCGGCTCAGGGGACGGTTGGGTATGGCTACACCTTC.

Concerning this clone itself: This specimen includes other DNA sequences encoding the same CDR3. V is TRBV11-2 and J is TRBJ2-2; D unresolved. This CDR3 contains 15 residues. Trimming removed 1 base from V and 2 bases from J, with 8 bases in between. CDR1 is SGHAT, CDR2 FQNNGV, per germline. CDR3 loop: CASSLVAANTGELFF. The DNA of the CDR3 is TGTGCCAGCAGCTTAGTGGCCGCCAACACCGGGGAGCTGTTTTTT.

Written as DNA, the CDR3 is TGTGCCAGCAGCTTAACCCGGGACAATGAGCAGTTCTTC. It translates to CASSLTRDNEQFF. This sequence joins TRBV7-2 and TRBJ2-1; no definite D call. Germline V lookup: CDR1 SGHTA, CDR2 FQGNSA. The CDR3 covers 13 residues. V was trimmed by 2 bases and J by 5 bases, leaving 7 bases between them.

J is TRBJ2-7 and V is TRBV12-3 or TRBV12-4; possibly TRBD2 for D (5 bases). V was shortened by 2 bases and J by 9 bases, with 14 bases between the two germline ends. The CDR3 totals 13 residues. The CDR3 protein is CASSLLRESGQYF. The CDR3 bases are TGTGCCAGCAGTTTACTTAGGGAGTCGGGGCAGTACTTC.

The chain joins TRBV4-3 to TRBJ2-7; D is possibly TRBD1 (6 bases). V lost 4 bases to trimming and J lost 2 bases, with 15 bases between them. The CDR3 extends over 15 amino acids. Germline V gives CDR1 LGHNA, CDR2 YSLEER. CDR3 protein: CASSPVRTAAYEQYF. Here the CDR3 DNA reads TGCGCCAGCAGCCCGGTTCGGACAGCCGCCTACGAGCAGTACTTC.